Following are 23 T cell receptor beta chains from one sample sequenced in a study of beta chain features in type 1 diabetes. cDNA synthesis used the whole RNA isolate, giving expressed TCRB sequences. Here immunoSEQ multiplex PCR was the method, and the copy in TCRdb shows in-frame clones only, minus some. There are around 200,000 clones in the sample; approximately 13% occur only once, and approximately 0.62% lies in the top ten. Specimen: central memory CD4+ T cells from blood. All receptors derive from a woman aged 18-29 years in good health.

This chain joins TRBV14 and TRBJ2-1, with 11 positions matching TRBD2. This CDR3 is 18 amino acids long. V trimming: 2 bases; J trimming: 0 bases; junction bases outside the gene matches: 6. CDR1 SGHDN and CDR2 FVKESK come from the germline V gene. CDR3 DNA: TGTGCCAGCAGCCAACTAGCGGGAGGCCTGAGCTCCTACAATGAGCAGTTCTTC. Translated, it gives CASSQLAGGLSSYNEQFF.

This clone was seen only a few times. The chain uses TRBV29-1 and TRBJ2-5; 7 bases line up with TRBD1. The CDR3 runs to 12 residues. Trimming cost V 7 bases and J 6 bases; bases outside gene matches: 8. Germline CDR1 SQVTM, CDR2 ANQGSEA. CDR3 in amino acids: CSGADRAKTQYF. The DNA for the CDR3 is TGCAGCGGGGCCGACAGGGCCAAGACCCAGTACTTC.

This clone has a handful of counts. This chain uses TRBV27 with TRBJ2-7, with 14 positions matching TRBD2. Germline V gene sequence: CDR1 MNHEY, CDR2 SMNVEV (reference sequence). This CDR3 contains 16 residues. V trimming: 6 bases; J trimming: 7 bases; junction bases outside the gene matches: 11. For the CDR3, the DNA is TGTGCCAGCAGCTCCCCGGGACTAGCGGGAGTAAATGAGCAGTACTTC. Its protein product is CASSSPGLAGVNEQYF.

Only a few counts were recorded for this clone. The gene calls are TRBV27 and TRBJ1-5; maybe TRBD1 (5 bases). The germline V and J ends were trimmed by 1 base and 7 bases, with 14 bases remaining between them. Per germline, CDR1 MNHEY and CDR2 SMNVEV (reference sequence). The CDR3 extends over 15 amino acids. This CDR3 reads CASSLWGRDGQPQHF. In DNA, the CDR3 is TGTGCCAGCAGTTTATGGGGCAGGGATGGACAGCCCCAGCATTTT.

The gene calls are TRBV14 and TRBJ1-5, with a weak D call TRBD1 (5 bases). The CDR3 loop spans 14 amino acids. Per germline, CDR1 SGHDN and CDR2 FVKESK. With 3 bases removed from V and 2 bases from J, the gap between germline ends came to 8 bases. CDR3 amino acids: CASSHGGGNQPQHF. CDR3 sequence (DNA): TGTGCCAGCAGCCACGGGGGGGGCAATCAGCCCCAGCATTTT.

In this sample, this clone turned up a few times. This chain connects TRBV18 to TRBJ2-7; 7 bases line up with TRBD1. Looked up from germline, CDR1 is KGHSH and CDR2 is LQKENI. J was trimmed by 1 base and V by 4 bases; bases with no gene match: 4. The CDR3 has 14 residues. The CDR3 DNA reads TGTGCCAGCTCACACGGGACAGAATCCTACGAGCAGTACTTC. It is translated as CASSHGTESYEQYF.

This clone was picked up a small number of times. This rearrangement joins TRBV20-1 to TRBJ2-7; possible D gene TRBD1, 5 bases. This CDR3 comprises 11 residues. V dropped 3 bases and J dropped 4 bases, with 7 bases sitting between them. The germline V gene has CDR1 DFQATT and CDR2 SNEGSKA (reference sequence). CDR3 residues: CSASRGYEQYF. The CDR3 DNA reads as TGCAGTGCTAGTAGGGGTTACGAGCAGTACTTC.

This clone has a handful of counts. V is TRBV28 and J is TRBJ2-4; the match to TRBD1 covers 9 bases. The germline V gene has CDR1 MDHEN and CDR2 SYDVKM. There are 14 residues in the CDR3. J lost 7 bases, V lost 9 bases, and 10 bases had no gene match. This CDR3 reads CASVEQGADNIQYF. The CDR3, as DNA: TGTGCCAGTGTCGAACAGGGGGCAGATAACATTCAGTACTTC. The full variable domain, rest sourced from reference TRBV28 and TRBJ2-4, is DVKVTQSSRYLVKRTGEKVFLECVQDMDHENMFWYRQDPGLGLRLIYFSYDVKMKEKGDIPEGYSVSREKKERFSLILESASTNQTSMYLCASVEQGADNIQYFGAGTRLSVL.

This clone was seen more than once but under ten times. The V call is TRBV4-2, the J call TRBJ2-3, with 7 bases matching TRBD2. Germline-derived CDR1 and CDR2 are LGHNA and YNFKEQ. V shed 4 bases, J shed 0 bases, and the junction held 1 base outside the gene matches. The CDR3 consists of 14 residues. The CDR3 reads CASSPSGSTDTQYF. In DNA, the CDR3 is TGTGCCAGCAGCCCTAGCGGAAGCACAGATACGCAGTATTTT.

J is TRBJ1-5 and V is TRBV2; D gene ambiguous. Germline CDR1 is SNHLY and CDR2 is FYNNEI. The length of the CDR3 is 16 residues. Trimming shortened V by 2 bases and J by 2 bases, and 13 bases separated the two germline ends. DNA of the CDR3: TGTGCCAGCAGTGAAAGGGTGAGGGAAGGCAATCAGCCCCAGCATTTT. Protein: CASSERVREGNQPQHF. Supplemented by reference TRBV2 and TRBJ1-5, the full variable domain reads EPEVTQTPSHQVTQMGQEVILRCVPISNHLYFYWYRQILGQKVEFLVSFYNNEISEKSEIFDDQFSVERPDGSNFTLKIRSTKLEDSAMYFCASSERVREGNQPQHFGDGTRLSIL.

This clone was detected only a few times. V usage is TRBV30 and J usage is TRBJ2-1; possibly TRBD1 for D (5 bases). CDR1 is GTSNPN and CDR2 is SVGIG in the germline V gene (reference sequence). V dropped 0 bases and J dropped 8 bases, with 20 bases sitting between them. The CDR3 is 16 amino acids. The CDR3 region is CAWSVGWGGARDEQFF. DNA of the CDR3: TGTGCCTGGAGTGTAGGGTGGGGTGGGGCGCGCGATGAGCAGTTCTTC.

This clone was recorded a few times. V usage is TRBV14 and J usage is TRBJ2-3; tentative D call: TRBD1 (5 bases). The CDR3 runs 14 residues. Germline V gives CDR1 SGHDN, CDR2 FVKESK. The V end was cut by 1 base, the J end by 5 bases, with 10 bases between. CDR3 coding DNA: TGTGCCAGCAGCCAAGTGGCAAGGGGAGATACGCAGTATTTT. Translated: CASSQVARGDTQYF.

The chain has TRBV11-2 and TRBJ2-5; a weak D match, TRBD2 (6 bases). The V gene's germline CDR1 is SGHAT and CDR2 FQNNGV. The ends were cut back, 6 bases at V and 2 bases at J, with 16 bases in the middle. The CDR3 has 15 amino acids. CDR3 in DNA: TGTGCCAGCAGTTTTCCGAGCGGGCGGCAAGAGACCCAGTACTTC. Its translation is CASSFPSGRQETQYF. The complete variable domain, with remaining parts taken from reference TRBV11-2 and TRBJ2-5, reads EAGVAQSPRYKIIEKRQSVAFWCNPISGHATLYWYQQILGQGPKLLIQFQNNGVVDDSQLPKDRFSAERLKGVDSTLKIQPAKLEDSAVYLCASSFPSGRQETQYFGPGTRLLVL.

V and J are TRBV4-2 and TRBJ2-3, with 7 bases identical to TRBD2. Germline CDR1 is LGHNA and CDR2 is YNFKEQ. V trimming: 1 base; J trimming: 4 bases; junction bases outside the gene matches: 8. The CDR3 length is 16 residues. In nucleotides, the CDR3 is TGTGCCAGCAGCCAAGGTTCGGGAGGTACTGCAGATACGCAGTATTTT. Protein product: CASSQGSGGTADTQYF.

This clone was detected only a few times. The V gene is TRBV9, the J gene TRBJ2-7; D not certain. This CDR3 region has 13 residues. Germline V gene lookup returns CDR1 SGDLS and CDR2 YYNGEE. V dropped 3 bases and J dropped 2 bases, with 9 bases sitting between them. CDR3 coding DNA: TGTGCCAGCAGCGCAGGCCACACCTACGAGCAGTACTTC. Its protein product is CASSAGHTYEQYF.

This rearrangement joins TRBV27 to TRBJ1-2, with TRBD1 matching over 8 bases. Germline CDR1 MNHEY, CDR2 SMNVEV (reference sequence). The CDR3 is 14 residues long. The V and J ends lost 2 bases and 6 bases, in that order; junction bases with no gene match: 5. CDR3 amino acids: CASSLADRGDGYTF. The CDR3, as DNA: TGTGCCAGCAGTTTAGCCGACAGGGGCGATGGCTACACCTTC.

V is TRBV5-1 and J is TRBJ2-2, with 11 bases matching TRBD1. Germline V gene lookup returns CDR1 SGHRS and CDR2 YFSETQ. The V gene end was trimmed by 0 bases and the J gene end by 4 bases; junction bases not matched to a gene: 2. The CDR3 covers 16 residues. This CDR3 reads CASSLGDRGITGELFF. The CDR3 DNA is TGCGCCAGCAGCTTGGGGGACAGGGGGATCACCGGGGAGCTGTTTTTT.

The chain recombines TRBV4-1 with TRBJ1-1, with D maybe TRBD1 (6 bases). The V and J ends lost 0 bases and 2 bases respectively, with 13 bases between them. The CDR3 sequence is 16 residues long. The germline V gene has CDR1 MGHRA and CDR2 YSYEKL. CDR3 in DNA: TGCGCCAGCAGCCAAGAGGGGGCGGTAGGTAACACTGAAGCTTTCTTT. Translated: CASSQEGAVGNTEAFF.

This clone has just a few counts. The V and J genes are TRBV2 and TRBJ2-1, with 11 positions matching TRBD1. Per germline, CDR1 SNHLY and CDR2 FYNNEI. Trimming cost V 5 bases and J 3 bases; bases outside gene matches: 3. The CDR3 is made up of 15 amino acids. In nucleotides, the CDR3 is TGTGCCAGCAGTCCCGGGACAGGGGGCTACAATGAGCAGTTCTTC. Encoded protein: CASSPGTGGYNEQFF.

This chain links TRBV6-5 with TRBJ2-7; D remains ambiguous. Trimming removed 5 bases from V and 11 bases from J, with 19 bases in between. This CDR3 comprises 13 residues. CDR1 and CDR2 (germline): MNHEY, SVGAGI. For the CDR3, the DNA is TGTGCCAGCAGTGAAGCAGGTTCTCCTTCGAAGTACTTC. Its translation: CASSEAGSPSKYF.

This clone has just a few counts. V is TRBV5-4 and J is TRBJ1-2, with 7 bases that match TRBD1. The CDR3 contains 13 residues. The ends lost 3 bases at V and 8 bases at J; junction bases unmatched: 7. The germline V gene encodes CDR1 SGHNT and CDR2 YYREEE (reference sequence). The CDR3 DNA reads as TGTGCCAGCAGCTACGACAGGGAGAGGGGCTACACCTTC. Amino acid sequence: CASSYDRERGYTF.

The chain employs TRBV6-5 and TRBJ1-1, with TRBD1 matching over 7 bases. This CDR3 is built from 15 residues. CDR1 and CDR2 (germline): MNHEY, SVGAGI. The V and J ends lost 5 bases and 3 bases, in that order; junction bases with no gene match: 9. The CDR3 bases are TGTGCCAGCAGTCCCAGGACAGGCCTGGACACTGAAGCTTTCTTT. It codes for CASSPRTGLDTEAFF.

The chain recombines TRBV5-1 with TRBJ2-1, with 7 bases aligning to TRBD2. J lost 0 bases, V lost 1 base, and 7 bases had no gene match. Germline CDR1 is SGHRS and CDR2 is YFSETQ. CDR3 length: 17 amino acids. CDR3 residues: CASSLSSGASSYNEQFF. DNA for the CDR3: TGCGCCAGCAGCTTGAGCAGCGGGGCGAGCTCCTACAATGAGCAGTTCTTC. Drawing the rest from reference TRBV5-1 and TRBJ2-1, the complete variable domain is KAGVTQTPRYLIKTRGQQVTLSCSPISGHRSVSWYQQTPGQGLQFLFEYFSETQRNKGNFPGRFSGRQFSNSRSEMNVSTLELGDSALYLCASSLSSGASSYNEQFFGPGTRLTVL.